These T cell receptor beta chains were read from a single sample in a study of a mutant IDH1 vaccine in newly diagnosed glioma. Sequencing was performed with immunoSEQ multiplex PCR; in TCRdb, only in-frame clones are kept and a portion is missing. This table holds 50,000 to 60,000 clones, 75% to 90% found once. These receptors have no identified antigens. The material sequenced was PBMCs, taken from a glioma patient whose treatment included an IDH1 peptide vaccine. The receptors were sampled from a man between 35 and 55 years old with glioma. Both conserved end residues are part of each CDR3. A D gene is named only where the DNA matches it firmly. Some rows mark clone size as missing; the rest say once, few, many or name a class of expanded clone.

abundance	d_gene	j_gene	v_gene	CDR3aa	CDR3nt
few	-	TRBJ2-2	TRBV7-2	CASSLEHPNTGELFF	TGTGCCAGCAGCTTAGAACACCCGAACACCGGGGAGCTGTTTTTT
-	-	TRBJ2-1	TRBV14	CASSQGTGPVKYNEQFF	TGTGCCAGCAGCCAAGGGACTGGTCCCGTAAAATACAATGAGCAGTTCTTC
few	-	TRBJ1-2	TRBV5-8	CASSLATPRHYGYTF	TGTGCCAGCAGCTTGGCGACACCTAGGCACTATGGCTACACCTTC
-	-	TRBJ2-5	TRBV5-6	CASSFSIEETQYF	TGTGCCAGCAGCTTCTCCATAGAAGAGACCCAGTACTTC
-	-	TRBJ1-5	TRBV2	CASSEARSSNQPQHF	TGTGCCAGCAGCGAGGCCCGATCTAGCAATCAGCCCCAGCATTTT
-	-	TRBJ1-5	TRBV19	CASSRPGVGNQPQHF	TGTGCCAGTAGTAGGCCGGGGGTGGGCAATCAGCCCCAGCATTTT
-	-	TRBJ1-1	TRBV5-1	CASSGTSRVRTEAFF	TGCGCCAGCAGCGGAACCTCAAGGGTTCGAACTGAAGCTTTCTTT
-	-	TRBJ1-3	TRBV7-9	CASGGLAVTGIDTIYF	TGTGCCAGCGGCGGCTTGGCCGTGACGGGCATTGACACCATATATTTT
-	-	TRBJ1-4	TRBV5-4	CASSRGSTNEKLFF	TGTGCCAGCAGCCGGGGATCAACTAATGAAAAACTGTTTTTT
-	TRBD2	TRBJ2-1	TRBV10-1	CASSVGGGWDNEQFF	TGCGCCAGCAGTGTGGGGGGGGGTTGGGACAATGAGCAGTTCTTC
-	-	TRBJ1-1	TRBV25-1	CASSESGSSNTEAFF	TGTGCCAGCAGTGAATCGGGTTCCTCGAACACTGAAGCTTTCTTT
-	-	TRBJ1-1	TRBV6-5	CASTITTDQGEAFF	TGTGCCAGCACTATAACGACGGACCAGGGTGAAGCTTTCTTT
-	-	TRBJ2-4	TRBV5-4	CASSLGLLAKNIQYF	TGTGCCAGCAGCTTGGGACTCTTAGCCAAAAACATTCAGTACTTC
-	-	TRBJ1-4	TRBV2	CASSGTQTGPNEKLFF	TGTGCCAGCAGTGGGACGCAAACCGGACCAAATGAAAAACTGTTTTTT
-	TRBD2	TRBJ2-5	TRBV5-1	CASSSLAGVQETQYF	TGCGCCAGCAGCTCACTAGCGGGGGTCCAAGAGACCCAGTACTTC
once	TRBD2	TRBJ2-2	TRBV5-4	CASSLGAGGLTGELFF	TGTGCCAGCAGCTTGGGAGCGGGGGGGCTTACCGGGGAGCTGTTTTTT
-	-	TRBJ1-4	TRBV6-1	CASSAPEGGRLALFF	TGTGCCAGCAGTGCCCCCGAGGGGGGGCGATTGGCACTGTTTTTT
few	TRBD1	TRBJ2-7	TRBV6-5	CASSWGQGAYEQYF	TGTGCCAGCAGTTGGGGACAGGGCGCCTACGAGCAGTACTTC
-	TRBD1	TRBJ2-2	TRBV10-1	CASRAGGTGELFF	TGCGCCAGCAGGGCAGGGGGCACCGGGGAGCTGTTTTTT
-	-	TRBJ1-1	TRBV4-1	CASSTTGKTEAFF	TGCGCCAGCAGTACAACAGGGAAGACTGAAGCTTTCTTT
-	-	TRBJ1-1	TRBV6-5	CASSYGGGGMNTEAFF	TGTGCCAGCAGTTACGGGGGTGGCGGGATGAACACTGAAGCTTTCTTT
-	TRBD1	TRBJ1-4	TRBV20-1	CGGQGNEKLFF	TGCGGCGGACAGGGGAATGAAAAACTGTTTTTT
-	-	TRBJ1-1	TRBV25-1	CASNQQGSTEAFF	TGTGCCAGTAACCAACAGGGCTCCACTGAAGCTTTCTTT
few	-	TRBJ2-7	TRBV6-1	CASSPEETAAYEQYF	TGTGCCAGCAGTCCAGAGGAGACAGCGGCCTACGAGCAGTACTTC
-	TRBD1	TRBJ2-2	TRBV5-1	CASSPGTGGRSGELFF	TGCGCCAGCAGCCCCGGGACAGGGGGCAGGAGCGGGGAGCTGTTTTTT
once	-	TRBJ2-6	TRBV2	CASSEGLRTGANVLTF	TGTGCCAGCAGTGAGGGTCTTCGGACGGGGGCCAACGTCCTGACTTTC
-	-	TRBJ2-1	TRBV9	CASSASPGGYEQFF	TGTGCCAGCAGCGCCTCACCCGGGGGCTATGAGCAGTTCTTC
-	-	TRBJ2-7	TRBV30	CAWSVGLGWGEQYF	TGTGCCTGGAGTGTAGGGCTGGGCTGGGGCGAGCAGTACTTC
-	-	TRBJ1-5	TRBV19	CASSVDRTANQPQHF	TGTGCCAGTAGTGTCGATCGGACAGCGAATCAGCCCCAGCATTTT
-	-	TRBJ2-7	TRBV19	CASSPSGGGPRLTYEQYF	TGTGCCAGTAGTCCGTCCGGAGGCGGACCCCGCCTGACCTACGAGCAGTACTTC
-	TRBD1	TRBJ1-1	TRBV29-1	CSVAGGVAEAFF	TGCAGCGTTGCAGGGGGCGTCGCTGAAGCTTTCTTT
-	-	TRBJ1-2	TRBV30	CAWGRTVPGGYTF	TGTGCCTGGGGGCGGACAGTTCCTGGGGGCTACACCTTC
-	TRBD1	TRBJ1-6	TRBV5-1	CASSLGTGGSPLHF	TGCGCCAGCAGCCTGGGGACAGGGGGCTCACCCCTCCACTTT
-	-	TRBJ1-5	TRBV4-2	CASSPGTYSNQPQHF	TGTGCCAGCAGCCCCGGGACATATAGCAATCAGCCCCAGCATTTT
-	-	TRBJ2-7	TRBV6-1	CASSEGWGGLSYEQYF	TGTGCCAGCAGTGAAGGGTGGGGGGGCCTTTCGTACGAGCAGTACTTC
-	-	TRBJ1-1	TRBV10-3	CAIRDRGAGTEAFF	TGTGCCATCAGGGATAGGGGGGCCGGCACTGAAGCTTTCTTT
-	-	TRBJ2-7	TRBV5-4	CASSRPIGEQYF	TGTGCCAGCAGCCGACCCATAGGCGAGCAGTACTTC
-	-	TRBJ2-1	TRBV18	CASSPPTTGGWQFF	TGTGCCAGCTCACCGCCTACGACAGGAGGATGGCAGTTCTTC
once	-	TRBJ2-3	TRBV29-1	CSVRGTGTDTQYF	TGCAGCGTGAGAGGGACGGGCACAGATACGCAGTATTTT
-	-	TRBJ2-2	TRBV30	CAWSVRRRTGELFF	TGTGCCTGGAGTGTACGTCGGAGGACCGGGGAGCTGTTTTTT
-	-	TRBJ2-5	TRBV7-2	CASSLGRVGETQYF	TGTGCCAGCAGCCTTGGACGGGTAGGCGAGACCCAGTACTTC
-	-	TRBJ1-1	TRBV10-3	CAISEEVSSAEAFF	TGTGCCATCAGTGAGGAAGTCTCCTCAGCTGAAGCTTTCTTT
-	TRBD1	TRBJ2-7	TRBV6-1	CASSEEGFWTGTYEQYF	TGTGCCAGCAGTGAAGAGGGATTTTGGACAGGGACCTACGAGCAGTACTTC
-	-	TRBJ2-7	TRBV11-3	CASSSGQTRQYF	TGTGCCAGCAGTTCCGGACAAACCAGGCAGTACTTC
once	TRBD1	TRBJ1-3	TRBV2	CASTWTGPELSGNTIYF	TGTGCCAGCACATGGACAGGGCCCGAACTCTCTGGAAACACCATATATTTT
few	-	TRBJ2-1	TRBV7-6	CASSLRVASNEQFF	TGTGCCAGCAGCTTAAGGGTGGCCAGCAATGAGCAGTTCTTC
-	TRBD1	TRBJ1-1	TRBV19	CAAGGGEAFF	TGTGCCGCAGGGGGGGGTGAAGCTTTCTTT
-	-	TRBJ1-3	TRBV6-1	CASSEFGSSGNTIYF	TGTGCCAGCAGTGAGTTTGGGAGCTCTGGAAACACCATATATTTT
-	-	TRBJ1-3	TRBV18	CASSLSTGQAWGNTIYF	TGTGCCAGCTCACTCTCGACGGGCCAGGCGTGGGGGAACACCATATATTTT
-	-	TRBJ2-1	TRBV30	CAWGPGNEQFF	TGTGCCTGGGGGCCCGGGAATGAGCAGTTCTTC
-	-	TRBJ1-3	TRBV19	CASSIGAPVNTIYF	TGTGCCAGTAGTATAGGGGCGCCGGTGAACACCATATATTTT
once	TRBD2	TRBJ2-3	TRBV6-6	CASSPGGAGTQYF	TGTGCCAGCAGTCCGGGGGGGGCTGGTACGCAGTATTTT
once	TRBD1	TRBJ2-7	TRBV6-5	CASRINRGSEQYF	TGTGCCAGCAGGATCAACAGGGGTAGCGAGCAGTACTTC
-	TRBD1	TRBJ1-1	TRBV11-3	CASSLGSGQGTEAFF	TGTGCCAGCAGCTTAGGTTCAGGACAGGGGACTGAAGCTTTCTTT
-	-	TRBJ1-2	TRBV18	CASSPPGTDTNYGYTF	TGTGCCAGCTCACCACCTGGGACTGATACTAACTATGGCTACACCTTC